Following are 28 T cell receptor beta chains from one sample sequenced in a study of blood T cells in healthy people across ages. The authors ran a second PCR of 7 to 11 cycles using a sample-barcoded 5' primer and a J-beta primer mix. TCRdb reprocessed the 5' RACE reads with MiXCR, giving one entry per CDR3 protein. Of approximately 790,000 distinct CDR3 sequences listed, 62% were seen once; the top ten hold approximately 30%. The sample taken for sequencing was blood. The receptors derive from a man aged 30-40 years in good health.

The chain joins TRBV7-9 to TRBJ2-3; TRBD1 might be the D (5 bases). V dropped 5 bases and J dropped 2 bases, with 14 bases sitting between them. The CDR3 is 15 residues long. CDR1 is SEHNR and CDR2 is FQNEAQ in the germline V gene (reference sequence). The CDR3 spells CASSRGRTYTDTQYF. As DNA, the CDR3 is TGTGCCAGCAGCAGGGGAAGGACCTACACAGATACGCAGTATTTT.

This chain joins TRBV4-3 and TRBJ2-1; 13 bases map to TRBD2. This CDR3 spans 16 amino acids. Unmatched junction bases numbered 1, after V lost 0 bases and J lost 5 bases. The germline V gene has CDR1 LGHNA and CDR2 YSLEER. Written as DNA, the CDR3 is TGCGCCAGCAGCCAAGAGGGACTAGCGGGACACAATGAGCAGTTCTTC. The encoded protein is CASSQEGLAGHNEQFF.

This clonotype was observed a handful of times. The chain uses TRBV10-3 and TRBJ2-4, with D perhaps matching TRBD1 (5 bases). This CDR3 has 14 amino acids. V was cut by 6 bases and J by 6 bases, with 15 bases left in between. Germline CDR1 is ENHRY and CDR2 is SYGVKD. In DNA, the CDR3 is TGTGCCATCAGCGAAGGACGGCAGGGAAACATTCAGTACTTC. Protein: CAISEGRQGNIQYF.

This chain links TRBV12-5 with TRBJ1-1; D is uncertain. Germline V lookup: CDR1 LGHNT, CDR2 FRNRAP. The CDR3 is 13 amino acids. V was pared by 1 base and J by 5 bases, with 8 bases between. The CDR3 loop reads CASGLGKGTEAFF. The CDR3 nucleotides read TGTGCTAGTGGTTTGGGGAAGGGTACTGAAGCTTTCTTT.

The V call is TRBV5-8, the J call TRBJ2-3, with 10 nucleotides matching TRBD2. This CDR3 is 15 amino acids long. Germline loops: CDR1 SGHTS, CDR2 YDEGEE. Trimming cost V 4 bases and J 5 bases; bases outside gene matches: 7. In nucleotides, the CDR3 is TGTGCCAGCAGCCAGGGACTAGCGAAGCTAGATACGCAGTATTTT. Residues: CASSQGLAKLDTQYF. Variable domain in full (rest from reference TRBV5-8 and TRBJ2-3): EAGVTQSPTHLIKTRGQQATLRCSPISGHTSVYWYQQALGLGLQFLLWYDEGEERNRGNFPPRFSGRQFPNYSSELNVNALELEDSALYLCASSQGLAKLDTQYFGPGTRLTVL.

The rearrangement joins TRBV20-1 to TRBJ2-1, with TRBD2 as a possible D gene (5 bases). Looked up from germline, CDR1 is DFQATT and CDR2 is SNEGSKA (reference sequence). The germline V and J ends were trimmed by 6 bases and 3 bases, with 21 bases remaining between them. The CDR3 is made up of 16 amino acids. The CDR3 bases are TGCAGTGCCCCAAGAAACCGTCGGGGTTACTACAATGAGCAGTTCTTC. As protein: CSAPRNRRGYYNEQFF.

The chain employs TRBV2 and TRBJ1-4; weak D call: TRBD1 (5 bases). CDR1 is SNHLY and CDR2 is FYNNEI in the germline V gene. The CDR3 contains 14 residues. Trimming removed 4 bases from V and 8 bases from J, with 14 bases in between. Written as DNA, the CDR3 is TGTGCCAGCAGTGCAGGGAGAGTGGGGGAAAAACTGTTTTTT. Translating gives CASSAGRVGEKLFF. Full variable domain (rest looked up from reference TRBV2 and TRBJ1-4): EPEVTQTPSHQVTQMGQEVILRCVPISNHLYFYWYRQILGQKVEFLVSFYNNEISEKSEIFDDQFSVERPDGSNFTLKIRSTKLEDSAMYFCASSAGRVGEKLFFGSGTQLSVL.

The chain recombines TRBV7-7 with TRBJ2-1, with D perhaps matching TRBD1 or TRBD2 (5 bases each). The CDR3 has 15 residues. Germline V lookup: CDR1 SSHAT, CDR2 FNYEAQ (reference sequence). V dropped 6 bases and J dropped 8 bases, with 20 bases sitting between them. The DNA of the CDR3 is TGTGCCAGCAGAGCCCCGGGACGGCTGGATCATGAGCAGTTCTTC. It translates to CASRAPGRLDHEQFF.

The chain joins TRBV5-1 to TRBJ2-7, with 8 bases lining up with TRBD1. With 4 bases clipped from V and 5 bases from J, the junction kept 11 bases outside the gene matches. The germline V gene has CDR1 SGHRS and CDR2 YFSETQ. The CDR3 loop spans 15 amino acids. The CDR3 DNA reads as TGCGCCAGCAGCCCGGGTGGGGACAGGACTCACGAGCAGTACTTC. Translation gives CASSPGGDRTHEQYF.

This sequence joins TRBV29-1 and TRBJ2-1, with 10 positions matching TRBD2. With 3 bases clipped from V and 8 bases from J, the junction kept 7 bases outside the gene matches. The CDR3 totals 14 residues. Per germline, CDR1 SQVTM and CDR2 ANQGSEA. The CDR3 bases are TGCAGCGTTGATGGGGCTAGCGGGGGCTATGAGCAGTTCTTC. It yields the protein CSVDGASGGYEQFF.

The V and J genes are TRBV3-1 and TRBJ2-4; the match to TRBD2 covers 10 bases. With the DNA end fitting TRBJ2-7 better, the J assignment may be wrong. Germline V CDR1 and CDR2: LGHDT, YNNKEL (reference sequence). This CDR3 is built from 15 residues. Here the CDR3 reads CASSQVLAGAYEQYF. DNA for the CDR3: TGTGCCAGCAGCCAAGTTCTAGCGGGGGCCTACGAGCAGTACTTC.

V usage is TRBV11-2 and J usage is TRBJ2-7; tentatively, D is TRBD2 (5 bases). The CDR3 has 15 residues. CDR1 is SGHAT, CDR2 FQNNGV, per germline. V lost 3 bases and J lost 2, with 14 bases in between. The CDR3 DNA is TGTGCCAGCAGCTTCACCCACCGAGGGCCCTACGAGCAGTACTTC. The encoded protein is CASSFTHRGPYEQYF. Filled out from reference TRBV11-2 and TRBJ2-7, the complete variable domain reads EAGVAQSPRYKIIEKRQSVAFWCNPISGHATLYWYQQILGQGPKLLIQFQNNGVVDDSQLPKDRFSAERLKGVDSTLKIQPAKLEDSAVYLCASSFTHRGPYEQYFGPGTRLTVT.

This clonotype was observed a handful of times. The chain carries TRBV10-3 and TRBJ2-7, with 7 nucleotides matching TRBD2. Per germline, CDR1 ENHRY and CDR2 SYGVKD. The CDR3 runs 12 residues. The V and J ends lost 7 bases and 3 bases, in that order; junction bases with no gene match: 3. The CDR3 region has the DNA TGTGCCATCATTTGGGGGGGCTACGAGCAGTACTTC. Its translation is CAIIWGGYEQYF.

As regards this clonotype: One end of the junction is discordant with germline, which a read error may explain. V is TRBV7-3 and J is TRBJ2-6; a weak D match, TRBD1 (6 bases). This CDR3 region has 17 residues. CDR1 and CDR2 from the germline V gene are SGHTA and FQGTGA. CDR3 DNA sequence: TGTGCCAGCAGCTCGTCCTACAGGGTCTCTGAGGCCAACGTCCTGACTTTC. It translates to CASSSSYRVSEANVLTF.

The V call is TRBV12-3 or TRBV12-4, the J call TRBJ1-2; D is unclear. Trimming cost V 5 bases and J 4 bases, with 11 bases left between them. The CDR3 is 13 amino acids. The CDR3 loop reads CASSTDSVYGYTF. In DNA form, the CDR3 reads TGTGCCAGCAGTACCGACTCCGTCTATGGCTACACCTTC.

This clonotype was detected only a few times. The chain couples TRBV29-1 to TRBJ1-2, with TRBD1 as a possible D gene (6 bases). Germline lookup yields CDR1 SQVTM and CDR2 ANQGSEA. V lost 0 bases to trimming and J lost 5 bases, with 10 bases between them. The CDR3 sequence is 13 residues long. This chain's CDR3 is CSVEDTGKYGYTF. Here the CDR3 DNA reads TGCAGCGTTGAAGATACAGGGAAATATGGCTACACCTTC.

The sample holds a few counts of this clonotype. The chain links TRBV6-5 to TRBJ2-3; 8 bases line up with TRBD2. The CDR3 sequence is 16 residues long. The J segment lost 0 bases and the V segment lost 4 bases, leaving 6 bases of the junction unmatched. The germline CDR1 and CDR2 sequences are MNHEY and SVGAGI. The DNA of the CDR3 is TGTGCCAGCAGTTCCACTAGCGGAGCTAGCACAGATACGCAGTATTTT. Encoded protein: CASSSTSGASTDTQYF.

The chain joins TRBV6-2 or TRBV6-3 to TRBJ2-7, with D possibly matching TRBD2 (6 bases). The CDR3 has 15 amino acids. The V and J ends lost 7 bases and 2 bases respectively, with 18 bases between them. CDR1 is MNHEY, CDR2 SVGEGT, per germline. The CDR3 protein is CASTPTVSGAYEQYF. The CDR3 nucleotides read TGTGCCAGCACGCCTACTGTGTCGGGGGCCTACGAGCAGTACTTC.

This clonotype was counted a few times. J is TRBJ2-6 and V is TRBV20-1; 11 nucleotides agree with TRBD1. This CDR3 has 17 amino acids. In germline, CDR1 is DFQATT, CDR2 SNEGSKA (reference sequence). V lost 2 bases, J lost 0 bases, and 3 bases stayed unmatched. The CDR3 protein is CSARPGTGGSGANVLTF. The CDR3 coding sequence is TGCAGTGCTAGACCCGGGACAGGGGGCTCTGGGGCCAACGTCCTGACTTTC.

V usage is TRBV7-3 and J usage is TRBJ2-1; maybe TRBD2 (5 bases). Looked up from germline, CDR1 is SGHTA and CDR2 is FQGTGA. The CDR3 consists of 15 residues. V lost 5 bases to trimming and J lost 6 bases, with 17 bases between them. Written as DNA, the CDR3 is TGTGCCAGCAGCCCCGGGATAGCGTTAATCAATGAGCAGTTCTTC. Translation: CASSPGIALINEQFF.

The chain has TRBV2 and TRBJ2-1; TRBD2 might be the D (6 bases). Trimming left V 8 bases short and J 1 base short, with 15 bases between. The CDR3 contains 15 residues. CDR1 SNHLY and CDR2 FYNNEI come from the germline V gene. The CDR3 region is CASENGRGSYNEQFF. For the CDR3, the DNA is TGTGCCAGCGAGAACGGGCGGGGATCCTACAATGAGCAGTTCTTC. The whole variable domain, filled in from reference TRBV2 and TRBJ2-1, reads EPEVTQTPSHQVTQMGQEVILRCVPISNHLYFYWYRQILGQKVEFLVSFYNNEISEKSEIFDDQFSVERPDGSNFTLKIRSTKLEDSAMYFCASENGRGSYNEQFFGPGTRLTVL.

The chain employs TRBV6-1 and TRBJ2-1, with 7 bases aligning to TRBD1. The junction had 20 bases not matched to a gene; V was cut back by 6 bases and J by 3 bases. CDR1 is MNHNS and CDR2 is SASEGT in the germline V gene. There are 19 residues in the CDR3. CDR3 loop: CASSHPTGLTHRLYNEQFF. In nucleotides, the CDR3 is TGTGCCAGCAGCCACCCGACAGGGCTTACACACCGACTCTACAATGAGCAGTTCTTC.

This clonotype was seen at least ten times. The V and J genes are TRBV20-1 and TRBJ1-5; tentative D call: TRBD1 (5 bases). The length of the CDR3 is 15 residues. V lost 0 bases to trimming and J lost 6 bases, with 15 bases between them. CDR1 is DFQATT, CDR2 SNEGSKA, per germline (reference sequence). CDR3: CSAREGRAGGQPQHF. The DNA for the CDR3 is TGCAGTGCTAGAGAAGGCAGGGCGGGGGGTCAGCCCCAGCATTTT.

The chain is built from TRBV12-3 or TRBV12-4 and TRBJ2-5; 9 nucleotides line up with TRBD1. The V and J ends lost 5 bases and 7 bases, in that order; junction bases with no gene match: 8. This CDR3 contains 14 residues. The CDR3 DNA follows: TGTGCCAGCAGTGGGGGGACAGGGATTGGGACCCAGTACTTC. This sequence encodes CASSGGTGIGTQYF.

The J gene is TRBJ1-4, the V gene TRBV29-1; D is possibly TRBD1 (6 bases). CDR3 length: 14 residues. Germline CDR1 reads SQVTM; CDR2 reads ANQGSEA. Trimming took 7 bases from V and 5 from J, leaving 17 bases between them. CDR3 in amino acids: CSASGDTGNEKLFF. CDR3 bases: TGCAGCGCCTCCGGGGACACAGGAAATGAAAAACTGTTTTTT.

The chain couples TRBV7-2 to TRBJ2-3; TRBD2 agrees at 9 bases. With V trimmed by 4 bases and J by 2 bases, 7 bases remained unmatched. Looked up from germline, CDR1 is SGHTA and CDR2 is FQGNSA. This CDR3 contains 16 residues. CDR3 coding DNA: TGTGCCAGCAGCTCTGGGATAGCGGGAGTCACAGATACGCAGTATTTT. Its translation is CASSSGIAGVTDTQYF.

The rearrangement joins TRBV10-3 to TRBJ2-7, with 11 bases aligning to TRBD2. Judging by the DNA end, TRBJ2-5 fits better; the J call may be wrong. Germline V gene data show CDR1 as ENHRY and CDR2 as SYGVKD. This CDR3 is built from 14 residues. The CDR3 coding sequence is TGTGCCATTAGTAGCGGGGGGGCCGAGGAGACCCAGTACTTC. Translating gives CAISSGGAEETQYF.

The chain carries TRBV27 and TRBJ2-7; weak D call: TRBD2 (5 bases). The germline gives CDR1 MNHEY, CDR2 SMNVEV (reference sequence). The ends were cut back, 6 bases at V and 0 bases at J, with 9 bases in the middle. This CDR3 spans 13 amino acids. CDR3 residues: CASSHGDSYEQYF. CDR3 DNA: TGTGCCAGCAGCCACGGGGACTCCTACGAGCAGTACTTC.